This paragraph reports one TCR beta chain. This entry belongs to a study of blood T cell repertoires in COVID-19. The CDR3 is made up of 12 amino acids. Germline CDR1 reads MDHEN; CDR2 reads SYDVKM. The ends lost 7 bases at V and 7 bases at J; junction bases unmatched: 3. Some clones are missing from TCRdb's copy, which holds only in-frame ones; the method was immunoSEQ multiplex PCR. The sample consists of about 280,000 clones, approximately 89% of them appearing once. The sequenced sample was peripheral blood. The V and J genes are TRBV28 and TRBJ2-1, with 8 bases that match TRBD2. This TCR derives from a man aged 40-49 years with active or convalescent COVID-19. DNA for the CDR3: TGTGCCAGCACCCCGGGGGGGAATGAGCAGTTCTTC. Translating gives CASTPGGNEQFF. Complete variable domain (other parts from reference TRBV28 and TRBJ2-1): DVKVTQSSRYLVKRTGEKVFLECVQDMDHENMFWYRQDPGLGLRLIYFSYDVKMKEKGDIPEGYSVSREKKERFSLILESASTNQTSMYLCASTPGGNEQFFGPGTRLTVL.